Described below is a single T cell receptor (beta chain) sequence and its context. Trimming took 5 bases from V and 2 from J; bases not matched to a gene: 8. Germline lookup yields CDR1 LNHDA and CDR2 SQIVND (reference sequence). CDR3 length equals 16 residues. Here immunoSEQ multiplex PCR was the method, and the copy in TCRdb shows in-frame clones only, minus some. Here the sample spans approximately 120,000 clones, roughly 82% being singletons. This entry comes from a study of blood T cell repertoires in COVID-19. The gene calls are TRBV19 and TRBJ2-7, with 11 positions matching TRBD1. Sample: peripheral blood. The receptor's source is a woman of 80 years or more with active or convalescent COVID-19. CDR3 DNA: TGTGCCAGTAGTCTCCGGGACAGGGGGTCGCCCTACGAGCAGTACTTC. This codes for CASSLRDRGSPYEQYF.